The present T cell receptor beta chain was sequenced within a study of blood T cell repertoires in COVID-19. Study information: Whether acute or convalescent, the COVID-19 samples came from the United States, Italy and Spain. Sources were T cells, B-cell-depleted T cells, or PBMCs; the material itself was cDNA or gDNA.

The CDR3 is 17 residues long. The germline V gene encodes CDR1 PRHDT and CDR2 FYEKMQ (reference sequence). Between the trimmed V and J ends, which lost 3 bases and 0 bases, there was a span of 14 bases. In the original analysis: Amplified reference gene primers provided the basis for estimating nucleated cell counts. Here immunoSEQ multiplex PCR was the method, and the copy in TCRdb shows in-frame clones only, minus some. Clone size and the V and J calls come from that table; the DNA yielded D and trimming. The table lists more than 110,000 clones, about 87% of them singletons, with 8% to 13% in the top ten.

The sequencing input was peripheral blood. This sequence was found in a woman of 80 years or more with acute or convalescent COVID-19. V gene TRBV13 combines with J gene TRBJ2-2; D remains unclear. The chain's CDR3 is CASSLVRGWSNTGELFF. In nucleotides, the CDR3 is TGTGCCAGCAGCTTGGTGCGAGGTTGGTCGAACACCGGGGAGCTGTTTTTT.